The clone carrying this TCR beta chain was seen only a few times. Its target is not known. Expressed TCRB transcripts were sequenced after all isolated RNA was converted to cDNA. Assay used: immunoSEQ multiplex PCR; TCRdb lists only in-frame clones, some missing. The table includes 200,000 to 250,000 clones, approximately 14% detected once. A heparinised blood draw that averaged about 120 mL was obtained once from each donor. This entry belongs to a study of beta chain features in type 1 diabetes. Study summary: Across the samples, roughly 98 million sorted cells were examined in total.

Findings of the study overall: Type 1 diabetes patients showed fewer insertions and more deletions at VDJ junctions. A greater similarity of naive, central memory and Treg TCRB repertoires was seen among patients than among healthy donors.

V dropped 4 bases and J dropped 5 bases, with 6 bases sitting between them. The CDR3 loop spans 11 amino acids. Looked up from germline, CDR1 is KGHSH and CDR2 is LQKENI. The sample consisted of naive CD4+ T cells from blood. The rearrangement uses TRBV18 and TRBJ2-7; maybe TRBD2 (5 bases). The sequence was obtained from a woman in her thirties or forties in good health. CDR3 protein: CASSRGNEQYF. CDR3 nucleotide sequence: TGTGCCAGCTCACGAGGGAACGAGCAGTACTTC.